The 31 T cell receptor beta chains below were found in one sample sequenced in a study of shared T cell receptors in the human thymus. Clones were sequenced by immunoSEQ multiplex PCR, and TCRdb holds only the in-frame ones, with some missing. This table has 600,000 or so clones, over 75% appearing once. This same sample was also taken into another study, of human thymus T cells.

The sample was thymocytes. These receptors all come from a boy younger than two with a congenital heart defect.

The chain combines TRBV29-1 with TRBJ2-7; 7 bases map to TRBD1. This CDR3 spans 12 amino acids. Germline lookup yields CDR1 SQVTM and CDR2 ANQGSEA. V lost 7 bases, J lost 4 bases, and 7 bases stayed unmatched. The chain's CDR3 is CSAWDSQYEQYF. The CDR3 coding sequence is TGCAGCGCCTGGGACAGTCAATACGAGCAGTACTTC.

V is TRBV4-1 and J is TRBJ1-2; D unclear. V was trimmed by 1 base and J by 0 bases, leaving 12 bases between them. Germline lookup yields CDR1 MGHRA and CDR2 YSYEKL. This CDR3 contains 16 residues. The CDR3 DNA reads TGCGCCAGCAGCCAAGTCATGGAGGCCGCTAACTATGGCTACACCTTC. Encoded protein: CASSQVMEAANYGYTF.

This rearrangement joins TRBV6-1 to TRBJ1-2; maybe TRBD1 (5 bases). The CDR3 runs 13 residues. In germline, CDR1 is MNHNS, CDR2 SASEGT. V was pared by 7 bases and J by 8 bases, with 17 bases between. The CDR3 here is CASTVAGPIGYTF. Written as DNA, the CDR3 is TGTGCCAGCACCGTTGCAGGGCCTATCGGCTACACCTTC.

This rearrangement joins TRBV4-1 to TRBJ1-1; 11 nucleotides align to TRBD1. This CDR3 contains 19 residues. Germline CDR1 is MGHRA and CDR2 is YSYEKL. The J segment lost 0 bases and the V segment lost 2 bases, leaving 11 bases of the junction unmatched. The CDR3 bases are TGCGCCAGCAGCCAACCCATGGGACAGGGGGGTTTTTTGAACACTGAAGCTTTCTTT. Its translation is CASSQPMGQGGFLNTEAFF.

This rearrangement joins TRBV5-8 to TRBJ2-7; TRBD2 agrees at 9 bases. The CDR3 consists of 15 residues. Trimming cost V 3 bases and J 0 bases; bases outside gene matches: 4. The germline gives CDR1 SGHTS, CDR2 YDEGEE. For the CDR3, the DNA is TGTGCCAGCAGCTGGGGACTAGCCTCCTCCTACGAGCAGTACTTC. As protein: CASSWGLASSYEQYF.

The genes are TRBV28 and TRBJ1-5, with TRBD1 matching 7 bases. This CDR3 has 14 residues. V shed 2 bases and J 5 bases; nucleotides not matched to a gene: 3. CDR1 and CDR2 (germline): MDHEN, SYDVKM. CDR3 in amino acids: CASSLSQGDQPQHF. In DNA, the CDR3 is TGTGCCAGCAGTTTAAGCCAGGGGGATCAGCCCCAGCATTTT. Using reference TRBV28 and TRBJ1-5 for the parts outside the CDR3, the full variable domain is DVKVTQSSRYLVKRTGEKVFLECVQDMDHENMFWYRQDPGLGLRLIYFSYDVKMKEKGDIPEGYSVSREKKERFSLILESASTNQTSMYLCASSLSQGDQPQHFGDGTRLSIL.

V and J are TRBV4-1 and TRBJ1-5, with D perhaps TRBD1 (5 bases). Between the trimmed V and J ends, which lost 0 bases and 4 bases, there was a span of 10 bases. The CDR3 covers 15 residues. In germline, CDR1 is MGHRA, CDR2 YSYEKL. The CDR3 DNA is TGCGCCAGCAGCCAAGATAGGGCAGGGAATCAGCCCCAGCATTTT. Residues: CASSQDRAGNQPQHF.

This chain links TRBV5-3 with TRBJ2-7, with D perhaps TRBD2 (6 bases). TRBV5-3 is labeled an ORF, and its function is uncertain. V was cut by 3 bases and J by 2 bases, with 9 bases left in between. This CDR3 is built from 13 residues. The CDR3 bases are TGTGCCAGAAGCTCCAGACTAGCCTACGAGCAGTACTTC. Protein sequence: CARSSRLAYEQYF.

This sequence joins TRBV4-1 and TRBJ2-1, with 11 nucleotides matching TRBD2. The CDR3 is 18 residues long. The germline gives CDR1 MGHRA, CDR2 YSYEKL. The trim removed 4 bases at V and 5 bases at J, leaving 13 bases unmatched. Here the CDR3 reads CASSRPHLTSGDDNEQFF. The CDR3 nucleotides are TGCGCCAGCAGCCGACCTCATCTGACTAGCGGGGATGACAATGAGCAGTTCTTC.

This rearrangement joins TRBV28 to TRBJ1-1; D may be TRBD1 (6 bases). CDR3 length: 16 amino acids. V dropped 5 bases and J dropped 0 bases, with 16 bases sitting between them. Germline V gene data show CDR1 as MDHEN and CDR2 as SYDVKM. The CDR3 DNA follows: TGTGCCAGCAGTCCTCACAGGGACGGAGTGAACACTGAAGCTTTCTTT. Its protein is CASSPHRDGVNTEAFF.

This chain uses TRBV29-1 with TRBJ1-1; no firm D call. In germline, CDR1 is SQVTM, CDR2 ANQGSEA. Trimming took 8 bases from V and 3 from J, leaving 13 bases between them. The CDR3 runs 12 residues. The CDR3 reads CSSRTGDTEAFF. CDR3 DNA: TGCAGCTCCCGCACGGGAGACACTGAAGCTTTCTTT.

The chain employs TRBV5-6 and TRBJ2-1, with 8 bases fitting TRBD2. The CDR3 contains 16 residues. CDR1 SGHDT and CDR2 YYEEEE come from the germline V gene. V gave up 7 bases and J gave up 1 base; unmatched junction bases: 10. The CDR3 sequence: CASRPYSGKSYNEQFF. The DNA for the CDR3 is TGTGCCAGCCGGCCCTATAGCGGGAAGTCCTACAATGAGCAGTTCTTC.

The chain employs TRBV13 and TRBJ2-2; a weak D match, TRBD2 (5 bases). The V end was cut by 3 bases, the J end by 4 bases, with 12 bases between. CDR1 is PRHDT, CDR2 FYEKMQ, per germline (reference sequence). The CDR3 runs 15 residues. The DNA of the CDR3 is TGTGCCAGCAGCTTTTATGGCGGGCCCACCGGGGAGCTGTTTTTT. Translated, it gives CASSFYGGPTGELFF.

This chain connects TRBV4-3 to TRBJ2-7; perhaps TRBD2 as D (5 bases). The V gene's germline CDR1 is LGHNA and CDR2 YSLEER. This CDR3 has 19 amino acids. V dropped 4 bases and J dropped 3 bases, with 28 bases sitting between them. This CDR3 reads CASSRFLPLSGGRFYEQYF. In DNA, the CDR3 is TGCGCCAGCAGCCGGTTCCTACCGCTTAGTGGAGGTCGCTTCTACGAGCAGTACTTC.

V is TRBV6-6 and J is TRBJ1-1; TRBD1 matches at 11 bases. V was clipped by 10 bases and J by 5 bases; unmatched bases: 12. CDR3 length equals 15 residues. Per the germline V gene, CDR1 is MNHNY and CDR2 is SVGAGI (reference sequence). CDR3 nucleotide sequence: TGTGCCAATCGACCGGGACAGGGGGTTTGGACTGAAGCTTTCTTT. It translates to CANRPGQGVWTEAFF.

The gene calls are TRBV19 and TRBJ2-5; D might be TRBD2 (6 bases). Germline V gene data show CDR1 as LNHDA and CDR2 as SQIVND (reference sequence). The V and J ends lost 4 bases and 5 bases respectively, with 11 bases between them. The CDR3 extends over 13 amino acids. CDR3: CASSSGTRETQYF. The CDR3 DNA is TGTGCCAGTAGTAGCGGGACGCGGGAGACCCAGTACTTC.

The chain couples TRBV28 to TRBJ2-7, with 8 bases aligning to TRBD1. Looked up from germline, CDR1 is MDHEN and CDR2 is SYDVKM. The CDR3 loop spans 12 amino acids. V lost 6 bases to trimming and J lost 6 bases; unmatched junction nucleotides: 4. The CDR3 DNA is TGTGCCAGCAGCGACAGGGGAGGCGAGCAGTACTTC. This encodes CASSDRGGEQYF. Full variable domain (outside the CDR3, taken from reference TRBV28 and TRBJ2-7): DVKVTQSSRYLVKRTGEKVFLECVQDMDHENMFWYRQDPGLGLRLIYFSYDVKMKEKGDIPEGYSVSREKKERFSLILESASTNQTSMYLCASSDRGGEQYFGPGTRLTVT.

In DNA, the CDR3 is TGTGCCAGCAGTTTCCAAATCATACAGGGCCCCGGGGAGCTGTTTTTT. The encoded protein is CASSFQIIQGPGELFF. V gene TRBV28 combines with J gene TRBJ2-2; a possible D gene is TRBD1 (6 bases). Looked up from germline, CDR1 is MDHEN and CDR2 is SYDVKM. This CDR3 is 16 amino acids long. Trimming took 3 bases from V and 6 from J, leaving 17 bases between them.

The V and J genes are TRBV4-3 and TRBJ1-5; 7 bases line up with TRBD1. The CDR3 contains 15 residues. The germline gives CDR1 LGHNA, CDR2 YSLEER. V shed 0 bases and J 4 bases; nucleotides not matched to a gene: 3. This chain's CDR3 is CASSQDRDSNQPQHF. The CDR3 nucleotides are TGCGCCAGCAGCCAAGATCGGGACAGTAATCAGCCCCAGCATTTT.

The chain employs TRBV6-5 and TRBJ2-1, with 14 nucleotides matching TRBD2. The CDR3 is 15 amino acids. Trimming removed 6 bases from V and 5 bases from J; junction bases left unmatched: 3. Germline CDR1 is MNHEY and CDR2 is SVGAGI. CDR3 sequence (DNA): TGTGCCAGCAGAACGACTAGCGGGGGGGACAATGAGCAGTTCTTC. Translation gives CASRTTSGGDNEQFF.

This chain uses TRBV28 with TRBJ2-7, with D maybe TRBD1 (5 bases). The germline V and J ends were trimmed by 4 bases and 5 bases, with 21 bases remaining between them. The CDR3 has 16 residues. Germline lookup yields CDR1 MDHEN and CDR2 SYDVKM. DNA for the CDR3: TGTGCCAGCAGTTCGTCCGACAGCCCGACCGAGGACGAGCAGTACTTC. Residues: CASSSSDSPTEDEQYF.

This rearrangement joins TRBV18 to TRBJ2-3, with 8 nucleotides matching TRBD2. This CDR3 region has 16 residues. Germline trimming cut 2 bases from V and 1 base from J; bases unmatched to any gene: 5. Germline CDR1 and CDR2: KGHSH and LQKENI. CDR3 protein: CASSPFSRGGTDTQYF. In DNA, the CDR3 is TGTGCCAGCTCACCATTCTCGCGGGGGGGCACAGATACGCAGTATTTT.

The sample holds a few counts of this clone. The chain links TRBV19 to TRBJ2-3; D is perhaps TRBD1 (6 bases). V was cut by 4 bases and J by 2 bases, with 13 bases left in between. Germline V gene lookup returns CDR1 LNHDA and CDR2 SQIVND (reference sequence). The CDR3 runs 15 residues. The CDR3 protein is CASSNPTGNTDTQYF. The CDR3 nucleotides read TGTGCCAGTAGTAACCCGACAGGCAACACAGATACGCAGTATTTT. Together with reference TRBV19 and TRBJ2-3, the CDR3 gives the full variable domain: DGGITQSPKYLFRKEGQNVTLSCEQNLNHDAMYWYRQDPGQGLRLIYYSQIVNDFQKGDIAEGYSVSREKKESFPLTVTSAQKNPTAFYLCASSNPTGNTDTQYFGPGTRLTVL.

The CDR3 nucleotides are TGTGCCAGCAGCGTATCCCCGGGGGAGACCCAGTACTTC. This encodes CASSVSPGETQYF. The chain has TRBV9 and TRBJ2-5, with D possibly TRBD2 on 5 matching bases. V lost 1 base and J 5 bases, leaving 9 bases between the germline ends. CDR3 length: 13 amino acids. Germline V gives CDR1 SGDLS, CDR2 YYNGEE. Complete variable domain (other parts from reference TRBV9 and TRBJ2-5): DSGVTQTPKHLITATGQRVTLRCSPRSGDLSVYWYQQSLDQGLQFLIQYYNGEERAKGNILERFSAQQFPDLHSELNLSSLELGDSALYFCASSVSPGETQYFGPGTRLLVL.

A single count supports this clone. The chain uses TRBV5-6 and TRBJ2-7; TRBD2 agrees at 8 bases. CDR1 and CDR2 from the germline V gene are SGHDT and YYEEEE. This CDR3 is 16 amino acids long. The V segment lost 2 bases and the J segment 4 bases; nucleotides outside the gene matches: 11. The CDR3 DNA follows: TGTGCCAGCAGCTTCCTGGGGGCTAGCGGGCTTTACGAGCAGTACTTC. Translation: CASSFLGASGLYEQYF.

V is TRBV14 and J is TRBJ1-2; 9 nucleotides align to TRBD1. This CDR3 contains 17 residues. V was pared by 0 bases and J by 8 bases, with 13 bases of the junction left unmatched. Germline lookup yields CDR1 SGHDN and CDR2 FVKESK. CDR3 sequence reads: CASSQDPKTGGPGGYTF. Written as DNA, the CDR3 is TGTGCCAGCAGCCAAGATCCTAAGACAGGGGGGCCGGGAGGCTACACCTTC.

This chain connects TRBV6-5 to TRBJ2-2, with a possible D match to TRBD1 (6 bases). Trimming removed 6 bases at V and 6 bases at J, with 8 bases between. Germline V gene lookup returns CDR1 MNHEY and CDR2 SVGAGI. This CDR3 is built from 12 residues. Here the CDR3 reads CASRGGAGELFF. The CDR3 DNA is TGTGCCAGCAGAGGGGGTGCCGGGGAGCTGTTTTTT.

The table lists this clone with a count of one. This chain connects TRBV2 to TRBJ1-4; no clear D. This CDR3 has 15 amino acids. V was trimmed by 6 bases and J by 0 bases, leaving 11 bases between them. Germline assignment: CDR1 SNHLY and CDR2 FYNNEI. The CDR3 loop is CASSAYRATNEKLFF. The DNA of the CDR3 is TGTGCCAGCAGCGCCTACCGCGCAACTAATGAAAAACTGTTTTTT.

This clone has a single count. As DNA, the CDR3 is TGTGCCAGCAGCTCCCGGGACAGGCAATCTGGAGGCTACACCTTC. Translating gives CASSSRDRQSGGYTF. The chain links TRBV9 to TRBJ1-2; 8 bases fit TRBD1. Germline V gene data show CDR1 as SGDLS and CDR2 as YYNGEE. The junction had 13 bases not matched to a gene; V was cut back by 4 bases and J by 8 bases. The CDR3 totals 15 residues.

The chain combines TRBV10-2 with TRBJ2-3, with 8 bases that match TRBD2. V dropped 5 bases and J dropped 5; count of bases not matched to a gene: 9. There are 15 residues in the CDR3. Germline lookup yields CDR1 WSHSY and CDR2 SAAADI. The CDR3 nucleotides are TGCGCCAGCAGTACAAAGCGGGAGTATGGAGATACGCAGTATTTT. Translation: CASSTKREYGDTQYF.

The V and J genes are TRBV7-2 and TRBJ2-1, with 7 bases that match TRBD1. Germline V gene sequence: CDR1 SGHTA, CDR2 FQGNSA. The V and J ends lost 4 bases and 0 bases, in that order; junction bases with no gene match: 12. This CDR3 contains 18 residues. CDR3 DNA sequence: TGTGCCAGCAGCTCAAAACCGACAGGGACACCCTCCTACAATGAGCAGTTCTTC. Its protein is CASSSKPTGTPSYNEQFF.